Shown below are 13 T cell receptor beta chains from a single sample sequenced in a study of response to subunit inactivated influenza vaccine. In TCRdb, the RT-PCR reads were re-called with MiXCR into one record per CDR3 protein. The table lists about 480,000 distinct CDR3 sequences, approximately 12% of them singletons. This specimen consisted of PBMCs from blood, obtained 40 to 50 days after vaccination. The origin of the receptors is a man aged 45 to 65 who received an inactivated influenza vaccine.

The table lists this clonotype with a few counts. The chain joins TRBV25-1 to TRBJ2-2; 11 bases are shared with TRBD1. Trimming took 6 bases from V and 4 from J; bases not matched to a gene: 4. This CDR3 is built from 15 residues. Per germline, CDR1 MGHDK and CDR2 SYGVNS. This CDR3 reads CASRGTGGRTGELFF. The CDR3 DNA is TGTGCCAGCAGAGGGACAGGGGGACGCACCGGGGAGCTGTTTTTT.

This clonotype was picked up a small number of times. The V call is TRBV4-1, the J call TRBJ2-3, with 7 bases identical to TRBD2. V dropped 0 bases and J dropped 4; count of bases not matched to a gene: 10. The germline V gene encodes CDR1 MGHRA and CDR2 YSYEKL. The CDR3 extends over 17 amino acids. CDR3 sequence reads: CASSQDSSGPWADTQYF. CDR3 sequence (DNA): TGCGCCAGCAGCCAAGACTCTAGCGGACCTTGGGCAGATACGCAGTATTTT.

The genes are TRBV10-3 and TRBJ1-2; D call uncertain. Trimming shortened V by 4 bases and J by 2 bases, and 5 bases separated the two germline ends. There are 12 residues in the CDR3. Germline loops: CDR1 ENHRY, CDR2 SYGVKD. The CDR3 sequence is CAISGLNYGYTF. CDR3 DNA: TGTGCCATCAGTGGGTTGAACTATGGCTACACCTTC.

This clonotype was seen more than once but under ten times. The J gene is TRBJ2-5, the V gene TRBV4-1; 8 positions agree with TRBD1. This CDR3 spans 15 amino acids. J gave up 3 bases and V 3 bases, and 6 bases lay outside the gene matches. Looked up from germline, CDR1 is MGHRA and CDR2 is YSYEKL. The CDR3 DNA reads TGCGCCAGCAGCCATCCCGGGACAGGAGAAGAGACCCAGTACTTC. This encodes CASSHPGTGEETQYF.

The V gene is TRBV11-2, the J gene TRBJ2-1; tentative D call: TRBD1 (5 bases). Germline values: CDR1 SGHAT, CDR2 FQNNGV. The CDR3 consists of 14 residues. The V and J ends lost 2 bases and 8 bases respectively, with 13 bases between them. The CDR3 nucleotides read TGTGCCAGCAGCTTACTATACCAGGGCTATGAGCAGTTCTTC. Residues: CASSLLYQGYEQFF.

This chain uses TRBV29-1 with TRBJ2-7; D gene unclear. V was cut by 4 bases and J by 2 bases, with 12 bases left in between. This CDR3 has 13 amino acids. CDR1 is SQVTM and CDR2 is ANQGSEA in the germline V gene. The CDR3 region has the DNA TGCAGCGTTGTAAGTAGGGCTCCCTACGAGCAGTACTTC. Residues: CSVVSRAPYEQYF.

For the CDR3, the DNA is TGCGCCAGCAGCCAACGGACTAGCGGATCCTACAATGAGCAGTTCTTC. Amino acid sequence: CASSQRTSGSYNEQFF. The chain carries TRBV4-3 and TRBJ2-1; 10 nucleotides line up with TRBD2. Germline CDR1 and CDR2: LGHNA and YSLEER. V lost 2 bases to trimming and J lost 1 base; unmatched junction nucleotides: 2. The CDR3 contains 16 residues.

The rearrangement joins TRBV10-1 to TRBJ2-3; D remains unclear. This CDR3 has 12 amino acids. Germline V lookup: CDR1 WNHNN, CDR2 SYGVQD (reference sequence). Trimming shortened V by 0 bases and J by 7 bases, and 5 bases separated the two germline ends. DNA of the CDR3: TGCGCCAGCAGTGAGTCGTTAAATACGCAGTATTTT. Translating gives CASSESLNTQYF.

This clonotype turned up a few times. The chain carries TRBV7-2 and TRBJ2-5, with TRBD2 identical over 15 bases. The CDR3 sequence is 17 residues long. The V gene end was trimmed by 5 bases and the J gene end by 5 bases; junction bases not matched to a gene: 9. Germline V lookup: CDR1 SGHTA, CDR2 FQGNSA. This CDR3 reads CASSPYPGLAGGETQYF. The CDR3, as DNA: TGTGCCAGCAGCCCTTACCCGGGACTAGCGGGGGGTGAGACCCAGTACTTC.

This clonotype was counted between two and nine times. An end of the junction does not agree with germline; a read error may underlie this. The rearrangement joins TRBV11-2 to TRBJ2-2; possibly TRBD2 for D (6 bases). CDR3 length: 12 residues. Germline V gene lookup returns CDR1 SGHAT and CDR2 FQNNGV. This CDR3 is CVAVLNTGELFF. Here the CDR3 DNA reads TGCGTAGCGGTTCTGAACACCGGGGAGCTGTTTTTT.

This clonotype was picked up many times. The chain employs TRBV10-3 and TRBJ1-2, with a possible D match to TRBD1 (5 bases). The V end lost 5 bases, the J end lost 2 bases, and 15 bases lay between the germline ends. Germline V gene data show CDR1 as ENHRY and CDR2 as SYGVKD. The CDR3 is 15 residues long. CDR3 DNA: TGTGCCATCAGTCCGGACACCCTACACAACTATGGCTACACCTTC. This sequence encodes CAISPDTLHNYGYTF.

This clonotype was recorded many times. This rearrangement joins TRBV11-2 to TRBJ2-5, with D possibly being TRBD1 (7 bases). The germline CDR1 and CDR2 sequences are SGHAT and FQNNGV. The ends were cut back, 4 bases at V and 7 bases at J, with 19 bases in the middle. This CDR3 has 15 residues. The CDR3 here is CASSSAGQSGGTQYF. CDR3 nucleotides: TGTGCCAGCAGCTCGGCGGGACAGTCAGGGGGGACCCAGTACTTC.

This clonotype was detected a few times. The chain couples TRBV6-2 or TRBV6-3 to TRBJ2-7, with D possibly being TRBD1 or TRBD2 (6 bases each). The CDR3 extends over 13 amino acids. V shed 5 bases and J shed 7 bases, with 15 bases lying between them. Germline V gene lookup returns CDR1 MNHEY and CDR2 SVGEGT. The CDR3 region has the DNA TGTGCCAGCAGTGAGGGGGGCCGGCGGGAGCAGTACTTC. Encoded protein: CASSEGGRREQYF.